Below, 21 T cell receptor beta chains from the same sample are listed, as sequenced in a study of control samples from healthy donors and cancer patients. Sequencing used immunoSEQ multiplex PCR; TCRdb keeps in-frame clones, though not all of them. Here the sample spans 150,000 to 200,000 clones, 85% to 90% being singletons. Sequenced material: blood. Receptors were obtained from a woman in her thirties in good health.

The chain uses TRBV4-1 and TRBJ1-5; D gene ambiguous. CDR1 and CDR2 (germline): MGHRA, YSYEKL. This CDR3 has 19 amino acids. The ends were cut back, 1 base at V and 3 bases at J, with 22 bases in the middle. The DNA of the CDR3 is TGCGCCAGCAGCCAAGTTGGTTCAGGTCCCCCCAAGGACAATCAGCCCCAGCATTTT. Its protein product is CASSQVGSGPPKDNQPQHF.

DNA for the CDR3: TGTGCCAGCAGCAAAGAGGGGTCGGCCCCGTCCCCCGAGCAGTACTTC. It yields the protein CASSKEGSAPSPEQYF. V and J are TRBV21-1 and TRBJ2-7; the D call TRBD1 from the table was never checked on the DNA. TRBV21-1 is an annotated pseudogene. The CDR3 sequence is 16 residues long.

J is TRBJ1-1 and V is TRBV7-9; 7 bases align to TRBD1. CDR1 and CDR2 from the germline V gene are SEHNR and FQNEAQ (reference sequence). The junction had 5 bases not matched to a gene; V was cut back by 0 bases and J by 4 bases. This CDR3 contains 15 residues. The CDR3 reads CASSLAGGGGTEAFF. The DNA of the CDR3 is TGTGCCAGCAGCTTAGCAGGGGGCGGGGGCACTGAAGCTTTCTTT.

A few counts support this clone. CDR3 bases: TGTGCCATCAGTCCCGGGACAGGGAACACTGAAGCTTTCTTT. The encoded protein is CAISPGTGNTEAFF. The rearrangement uses TRBV10-3 and TRBJ1-1; 8 positions match TRBD1. CDR3 length: 14 residues. V lost 5 bases, J lost 1 base, and 3 bases stayed unmatched. The germline gives CDR1 ENHRY, CDR2 SYGVKD.

The chain combines TRBV7-2 with TRBJ2-1; 13 positions match TRBD2. The CDR3 is made up of 18 amino acids. Germline V lookup: CDR1 SGHTA, CDR2 FQGNSA. J gave up 8 bases and V 5 bases, and 15 bases lay outside the gene matches. CDR3 coding DNA: TGTGCCAGCAGCGCCCCGCGAACTAGCGGGGGGGCCTGGTATGAGCAGTTCTTC. Translation: CASSAPRTSGGAWYEQFF. The complete variable domain, with remaining parts taken from reference TRBV7-2 and TRBJ2-1, reads GAGVSQSPSNKVTEKGKDVELRCDPISGHTALYWYRQSLGQGLEFLIYFQGNSAPDKSGLPSDRFSAERTGGSVSTLTIQRTQQEDSAVYLCASSAPRTSGGAWYEQFFGPGTRLTVL.

The chain is built from TRBV11-2 and TRBJ2-3, with 11 bases identical to TRBD2. The germline gives CDR1 SGHAT, CDR2 FQNNGV. Trimming cost V 0 bases and J 5 bases; bases outside gene matches: 4. The CDR3 runs to 16 residues. CDR3 sequence (DNA): TGTGCCAGCAGCTTAGATCTAGCGGGGGGTTTAGATACGCAGTATTTT. It translates to CASSLDLAGGLDTQYF.

The chain employs TRBV24-1 and TRBJ2-2, with 10 bases aligning to TRBD1. Germline CDR1 and CDR2: KGHDR and SFDVKD. The CDR3 length is 16 residues. V lost 5 bases to trimming and J lost 7 bases; unmatched junction nucleotides: 9. CDR3 sequence: CATSGTGTGVRGELFF. The CDR3 region has the DNA TGTGCCACCAGTGGTACCGGGACAGGGGTCCGCGGGGAGCTGTTTTTT.

The chain couples TRBV28 to TRBJ1-1; a possible D gene is TRBD1 (5 bases). In germline, CDR1 is MDHEN, CDR2 SYDVKM. This CDR3 spans 13 amino acids. V shed 10 bases and J shed 0 bases, with 12 bases lying between them. The CDR3 DNA sequence: TGTGCCATACACGGGACCATGAACACTGAAGCTTTCTTT. This codes for CAIHGTMNTEAFF.

This sequence joins TRBV6-5 and TRBJ2-3; the D is unclear. CDR1 and CDR2 from the germline V gene are MNHEY and SVGAGI. The length of the CDR3 is 13 residues. The V gene lost 4 bases and the J gene lost 4 bases, with 9 bases spanning the gap. This CDR3 reads CASSSKRADTQYF. The CDR3 DNA reads as TGTGCCAGCAGTTCCAAAAGGGCAGATACGCAGTATTTT.

The chain uses TRBV24-1 and TRBJ1-5; D not certain. The CDR3 has 14 residues. The germline V gene has CDR1 KGHDR and CDR2 SFDVKD. The V and J ends lost 6 bases and 6 bases respectively, with 14 bases between them. CDR3 sequence: CATSSPGVGQPQHF. The CDR3 DNA sequence: TGTGCCACCAGTTCCCCCGGGGTGGGTCAGCCCCAGCATTTT.

The V and J genes are TRBV11-2 and TRBJ2-3; 11 bases are shared with TRBD1. Per germline, CDR1 SGHAT and CDR2 FQNNGV. The ends lost 0 bases at V and 3 bases at J; junction bases unmatched: 5. The CDR3 runs to 17 residues. The CDR3 DNA is TGTGCCAGCAGCTTAGAAGCCGGGACAGGGGGTACAGATACGCAGTATTTT. As protein: CASSLEAGTGGTDTQYF.

CDR3 coding DNA: TGTGCCAGCCAGAGACGACAGGGAGGCACCGGGGAGCTGTTTTTT. Amino acids: CASQRRQGGTGELFF. The J gene is TRBJ2-2, the V gene TRBV6-5, with D possibly being TRBD1 (7 bases). V shed 8 bases and J shed 4 bases, with 17 bases lying between them. The CDR3 covers 15 residues. Germline-derived CDR1 and CDR2 are MNHEY and SVGAGI.

The chain has TRBV19 and TRBJ2-1; 9 bases agree with TRBD2. V shed 3 bases, J shed 3 bases, and the junction held 18 bases outside the gene matches. This CDR3 has 20 amino acids. Looked up from germline, CDR1 is LNHDA and CDR2 is SQIVND (reference sequence). The CDR3 sequence: CASSISGAWREGGFYNEQFF. Here the CDR3 DNA reads TGTGCCAGTAGTATTTCGGGCGCCTGGCGGGAGGGGGGATTCTACAATGAGCAGTTCTTC.

The chain carries TRBV6-1 and TRBJ1-2; D remains ambiguous. Germline V gene data show CDR1 as MNHNS and CDR2 as SASEGT. CDR3 size: 12 residues. The V and J ends lost 3 bases and 4 bases respectively, with 6 bases between them. CDR3 in amino acids: CASSEGPYGYTF. The CDR3 DNA is TGTGCCAGCAGTGAGGGCCCCTATGGCTACACCTTC.

The chain employs TRBV7-2 and TRBJ1-1; D unresolved. This CDR3 spans 17 amino acids. Germline V gene sequence: CDR1 SGHTA, CDR2 FQGNSA. The V and J ends lost 1 base and 4 bases respectively, with 19 bases between them. The CDR3 DNA follows: TGTGCCAGCAGCTTAGAATTCAGGAGACGTTATACCACTGAAGCTTTCTTT. Its translation is CASSLEFRRRYTTEAFF.

This chain connects TRBV5-1 to TRBJ2-1; the match to TRBD2 covers 13 bases. With 3 bases clipped from V and 8 bases from J, the junction kept 2 bases outside the gene matches. Germline CDR1 is SGHRS and CDR2 is YFSETQ. This CDR3 is 14 amino acids long. The CDR3 region has the DNA TGCGCCAGCAGCTGGACTAGCGGGAGCCATGAGCAGTTCTTC. Its protein product is CASSWTSGSHEQFF.

The rearrangement joins TRBV3-1 (or the pseudogene TRBV3-2) to TRBJ2-1; 11 nucleotides line up with TRBD2. Germline CDR1 LGHDT, CDR2 YNNKEL (reference sequence). The CDR3 is 24 residues long. Germline trimming cut 3 bases from V and 0 bases from J; bases unmatched to any gene: 25. The CDR3 sequence is CASSHSGGPAGTSGEESSYNEQFF. The CDR3 DNA follows: TGTGCCAGCAGCCACTCTGGAGGTCCCGCCGGGACTAGCGGAGAAGAGAGCTCCTACAATGAGCAGTTCTTC.

The chain combines TRBV13 with TRBJ2-5, with a weak D call TRBD2 (6 bases). CDR1 and CDR2 (germline): PRHDT, FYEKMQ (reference sequence). Trimming removed 2 bases at V and 6 bases at J, with 13 bases between. The CDR3 runs to 14 residues. The CDR3 DNA reads TGTGCCAGCAGCTTAAGTCCCGGCGGGAAGACCCAGTACTTC. It codes for CASSLSPGGKTQYF.

This clone was picked up one time. The V call is TRBV19, the J call TRBJ1-2; D not resolved. Germline values: CDR1 LNHDA, CDR2 SQIVND (reference sequence). This CDR3 spans 15 amino acids. The V end lost 6 bases, the J end lost 2 bases, and 16 bases lay between the germline ends. The CDR3 DNA follows: TGTGCCAGTAGAACCCCCCTGGGTCGAAACTATGGCTACACCTTC. Amino acids: CASRTPLGRNYGYTF.

The chain has TRBV19 and TRBJ1-5; TRBD1 matches 12 bases. V was pared by 7 bases and J by 5 bases, with 9 bases of the junction left unmatched. The CDR3 loop spans 16 amino acids. CDR1 and CDR2 from the germline V gene are LNHDA and SQIVND (reference sequence). CDR3 nucleotide sequence: TGTGCCAGTACCACAAGGGGGACAGGGGGCGATCAGCCCCAGCATTTT. Translating gives CASTTRGTGGDQPQHF.

In this sample, this clone turned up once. This chain uses TRBV9 with TRBJ1-4; TRBD1 matches at 9 bases. Germline lookup yields CDR1 SGDLS and CDR2 YYNGEE. The CDR3 is 17 amino acids. J was trimmed by 10 bases and V by 1 base; bases with no gene match: 14. The CDR3 sequence: CASSVSPGQGTLGKLFF. For the CDR3, the DNA is TGTGCCAGCAGCGTATCCCCGGGACAGGGTACTTTAGGAAAACTGTTTTTT.